The present entry profiles one TCR beta chain with its context. Because it lacks the conserved phenylalanine or tryptophan at the end, this CDR3 is likely a read error. The DNA is left out, because the CDR3 cannot be placed on it with certainty; the CDR3 is given as TCRdb lists it. This entry is derived from a study of identical twins. The CDR3 spans 11 amino acids, including both terminal residues. Germline V gene sequence: CDR1 LNHNV, CDR2 YYDKDF (reference sequence). TCRdb passed the 5' RACE reads through MiXCR, listing each CDR3 protein once. The table lists around 250,000 distinct CDR3 sequences, roughly 12% of them singletons. In addition, the sample was reused for a study of yellow fever vaccine responses in identical twins.

The sample was memory (CD45RO+) T cells sorted from blood. The rearrangement uses TRBV15 and TRBJ2-7; TRBD1, the D gene given by the table, was not confirmed from the DNA. The TCR originated in a woman between 18 and 30 years old in good health. CDR3 sequence: CATSSRDRTFS.